The source of this T cell receptor beta chain is a study of blood T cells in healthy people across ages (dated by TCRdb to 2013 to 2016). About the full investigation: Template switching captured roughly one uniquely barcoded TCR beta cDNA molecule per two T cells in model experiments. To track age-related changes in TCR beta repertoire diversity, the study relied on deep sequencing normalized with unique cDNA molecular identifiers. The donors were split into four age groups: young (average 16 years), middle-aged (about 40), aged (roughly 60) and long-lived (approximately 80). To avoid experimental bias, donors of different ages were distributed randomly across sequencing lanes. Using the same blood draw, the study looked at two additional independent replicas of 1 million unique cDNA reads for two donors, one aged 18 to 29 and the other aged 80 or older.

The receptor library was made with 5' RACE. Sequencing instrument: Illumina HiSeq 2500. A second roughly 6 to 12 cycle PCR used a sample-barcoded 5' primer and a J-beta primer mix. A unique molecular identifier was introduced onto each TCR beta cDNA molecule by a template-switch 5' adaptor carrying 12 random nucleotides. Each sample yielded at least 3 million CDR3-containing paired-end reads. All of the RNA was converted into first-strand cDNA using the Mint cDNA synthesis kit, with a TRBC-specific oligonucleotide serving as the primer. Following uracil-DNA glycosylase treatment, all cDNA underwent a first 18-cycle PCR with the universal primers M1SS and BC2_uni_R. The study's own analysis went as follows. For normalization, 1 million high-quality reads, each with a distinct molecular identifier, were randomly selected from each sample. Instead of being binned into consensus sequences, reads that shared molecular identifiers were thrown out. MiTCR, run with a Q25 quality threshold and the strictest error-elimination algorithm, handled CDR3 identification, clonotype clustering and error correction. A nonparametric unseen species model with Euler transformation was used to estimate lower-bound total TCR beta diversity. TCRdb itself trimmed the public reads at Q25 with fastp, ran MiXCR and retained productive beta chains. Merged by CDR3 protein, the rows form single entries marked with the most common genes and DNA. The V and J calls were not made by the authors but by TCRdb's processing. This sample has roughly 1.7 million distinct CDR3 sequences in its table, and about 31% of those were observed once. The top ten constitute about 11% of the sample.

This clonotype was observed many times. It has no known antigen specificity. Per-base qualities were not stored, and no clone one base away is much larger. The donors were 40 or so Caucasian individuals from Russia, aged roughly 6 to 90 years, who were systemically healthy. Approximately 9.3 milliliters of peripheral blood were drawn from each donor into EDTA-treated Vacutainer tubes. Ficoll-Paque density-gradient centrifugation was used to isolate PBMCs, with at least 6.5 million per sample. Total RNA was extracted from PBMCs with Trizol reagent, with at least 5.5 micrograms obtained per sample. Naive CD45RAhigh/CD27high T cell percentages were measured by flow cytometry on a PBMC aliquot from every donor. The CDR3 runs 13 residues from the cysteine to the phenylalanine. This entry keeps only the CDR3 DNA: 39 bases, framed from base 1. Taken from the germline V gene, the CDR1 and CDR2 loops are SQVTM and ANQGSEA. Ends trimmed: V by 4 bases, J by 8 bases; bases unmatched to a gene: 7.

Study-wide findings and limitations: Estimates of total diversity based on one million sequenced T cells were regarded as lower bounds and as underestimates. Compared with the aged group, the long-lived group had more naive CD4+ T cells, fewer expanded clones and increased TCR diversity, a pattern suggesting age selection. Because the CMV infection status of the donors was unknown, age-related changes in expanded clonotypes may potentially have been confounded. There was a strong correlation between observed TCR beta diversity and the percentage of naive T cells measured by flow cytometry. Observed TCR beta diversity per million T cells fell roughly linearly with age, and a significant reduction was already apparent by age around 39. Because profiling used bulk unsorted PBMCs, naive and antigen-experienced compartments could not be compared conclusively.

The chain uses TRBV29-1 and TRBJ2-1, with TRBD2 matching 8 junction bases. Sequencing input: blood. The receptor was isolated from a woman aged 25-40 years in good health. Here the CDR3 is given as CSVGRREGYEQFF. The nucleotide sequence is given as TGCAGCGTTGGACGACGGGAGGGGTATGAGCAGTTCTTC.